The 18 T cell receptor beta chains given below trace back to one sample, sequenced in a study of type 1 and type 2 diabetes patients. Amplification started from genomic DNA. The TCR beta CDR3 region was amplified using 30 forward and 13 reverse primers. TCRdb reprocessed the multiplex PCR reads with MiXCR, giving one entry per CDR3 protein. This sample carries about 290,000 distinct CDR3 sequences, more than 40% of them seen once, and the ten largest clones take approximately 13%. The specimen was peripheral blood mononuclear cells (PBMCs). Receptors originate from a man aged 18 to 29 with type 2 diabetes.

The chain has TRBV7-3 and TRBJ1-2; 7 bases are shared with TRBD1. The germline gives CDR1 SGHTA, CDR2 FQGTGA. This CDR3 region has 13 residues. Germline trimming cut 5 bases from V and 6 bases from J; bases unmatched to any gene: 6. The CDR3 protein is CASSPTGDHGYTF. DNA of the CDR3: TGTGCCAGCAGCCCCACAGGGGACCATGGCTACACCTTC.

The CDR3 region is CASSPGPTTYEQYF. The CDR3 DNA reads as TGTGCCAGCAGCCCCGGCCCCACCACCTACGAGCAGTACTTC. The chain is built from TRBV7-2 and TRBJ2-7, with D hard to call. V lost 5 bases, J lost 2 bases, and 13 bases lay in between. The CDR3 is made up of 14 amino acids. Germline V gene sequence: CDR1 SGHTA, CDR2 FQGNSA.

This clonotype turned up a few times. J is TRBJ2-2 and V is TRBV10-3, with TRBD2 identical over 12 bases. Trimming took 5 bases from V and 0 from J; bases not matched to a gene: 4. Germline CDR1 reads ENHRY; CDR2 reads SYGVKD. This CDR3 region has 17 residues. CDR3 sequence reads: CAISRTSGVPNTGELFF. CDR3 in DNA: TGTGCCATCAGTCGGACTAGCGGGGTACCGAACACCGGGGAGCTGTTTTTT.

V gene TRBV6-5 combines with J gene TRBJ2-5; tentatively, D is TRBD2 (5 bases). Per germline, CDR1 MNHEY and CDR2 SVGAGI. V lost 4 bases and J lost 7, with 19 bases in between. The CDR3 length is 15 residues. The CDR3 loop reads CASSSLGLGPGTQYF. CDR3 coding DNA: TGTGCCAGCAGTTCTCTCGGACTGGGTCCGGGGACCCAGTACTTC.

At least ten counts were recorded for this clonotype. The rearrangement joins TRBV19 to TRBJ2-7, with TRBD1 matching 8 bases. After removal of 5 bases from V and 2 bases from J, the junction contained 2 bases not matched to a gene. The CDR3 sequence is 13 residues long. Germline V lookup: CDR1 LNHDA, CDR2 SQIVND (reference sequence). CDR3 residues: CASSLQGAYEQYF. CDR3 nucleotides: TGTGCCAGTAGTCTACAGGGGGCCTACGAGCAGTACTTC.

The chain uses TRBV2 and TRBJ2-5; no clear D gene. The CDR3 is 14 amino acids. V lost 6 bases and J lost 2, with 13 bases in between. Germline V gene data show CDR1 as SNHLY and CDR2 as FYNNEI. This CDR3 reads CASSLGWKQETQYF. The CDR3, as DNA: TGTGCCAGCAGCTTAGGTTGGAAACAAGAGACCCAGTACTTC.

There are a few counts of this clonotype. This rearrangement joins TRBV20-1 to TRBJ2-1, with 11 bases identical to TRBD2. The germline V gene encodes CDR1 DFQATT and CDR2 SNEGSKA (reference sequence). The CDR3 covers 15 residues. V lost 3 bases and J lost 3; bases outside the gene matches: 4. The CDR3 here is CSASRGLADYNEQFF. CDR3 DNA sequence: TGCAGTGCTAGCAGGGGACTAGCGGACTACAATGAGCAGTTCTTC.

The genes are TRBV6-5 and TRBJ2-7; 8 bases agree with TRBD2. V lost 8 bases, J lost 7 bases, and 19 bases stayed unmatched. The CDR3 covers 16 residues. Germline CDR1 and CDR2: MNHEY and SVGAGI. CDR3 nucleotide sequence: TGTGCCAGCTTACCGGTAGCGGGAAGCTCCTACAATGAGCAGTACTTC. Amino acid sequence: CASLPVAGSSYNEQYF.

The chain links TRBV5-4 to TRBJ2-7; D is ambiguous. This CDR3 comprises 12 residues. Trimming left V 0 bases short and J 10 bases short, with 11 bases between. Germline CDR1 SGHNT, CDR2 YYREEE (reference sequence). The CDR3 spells CASSLVGGSQYF. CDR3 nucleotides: TGTGCCAGCAGCTTGGTTGGCGGATCCCAGTACTTC.

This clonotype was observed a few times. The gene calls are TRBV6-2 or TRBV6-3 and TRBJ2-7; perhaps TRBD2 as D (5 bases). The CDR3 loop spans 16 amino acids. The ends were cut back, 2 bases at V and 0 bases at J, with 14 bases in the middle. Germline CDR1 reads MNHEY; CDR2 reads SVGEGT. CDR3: CASSYEGYTNSYEQYF. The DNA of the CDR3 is TGTGCCAGCAGTTACGAGGGCTACACGAACTCCTACGAGCAGTACTTC.

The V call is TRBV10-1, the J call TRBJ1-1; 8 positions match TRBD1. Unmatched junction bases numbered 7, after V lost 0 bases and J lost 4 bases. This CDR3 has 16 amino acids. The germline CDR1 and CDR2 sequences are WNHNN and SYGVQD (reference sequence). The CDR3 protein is CASSESPGGYGTEAFF. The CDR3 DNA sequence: TGCGCCAGCAGTGAGTCCCCAGGGGGCTACGGCACTGAAGCTTTCTTT.

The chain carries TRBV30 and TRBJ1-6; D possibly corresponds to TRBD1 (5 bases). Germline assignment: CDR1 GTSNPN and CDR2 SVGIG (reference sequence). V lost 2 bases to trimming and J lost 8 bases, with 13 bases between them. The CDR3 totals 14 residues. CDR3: CAWSPEGEDSPLHF. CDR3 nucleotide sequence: TGTGCCTGGAGTCCAGAAGGGGAAGATTCACCCCTCCACTTT.

The CDR3, as DNA: TGTGCCAGCCTGGCGGGGTACTACGAGCAGTACTTC. This encodes CASLAGYYEQYF. This chain connects TRBV2 to TRBJ2-7; D is possibly TRBD2 (6 bases). The germline gives CDR1 SNHLY, CDR2 FYNNEI. Trimming cost V 8 bases and J 3 bases, with 11 bases left between them. The CDR3 extends over 12 amino acids.

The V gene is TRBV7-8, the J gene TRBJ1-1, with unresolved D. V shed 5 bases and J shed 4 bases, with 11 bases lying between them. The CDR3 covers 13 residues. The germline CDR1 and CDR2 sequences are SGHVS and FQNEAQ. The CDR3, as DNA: TGTGCCAGCAGCCTTCTGGGCGTCACTGAAGCTTTCTTT. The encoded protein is CASSLLGVTEAFF.

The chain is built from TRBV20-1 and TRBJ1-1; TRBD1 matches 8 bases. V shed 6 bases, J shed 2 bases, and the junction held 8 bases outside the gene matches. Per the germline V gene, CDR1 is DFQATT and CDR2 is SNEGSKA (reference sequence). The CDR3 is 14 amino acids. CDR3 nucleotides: TGCAGTGCGGTCCGAGGACAGGGCAACACTGAAGCTTTCTTT. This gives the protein CSAVRGQGNTEAFF.

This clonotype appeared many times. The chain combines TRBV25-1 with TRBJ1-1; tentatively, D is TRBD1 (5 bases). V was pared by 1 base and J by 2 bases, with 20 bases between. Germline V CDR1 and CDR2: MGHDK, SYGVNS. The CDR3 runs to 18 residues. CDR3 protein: CASSESLWQGEENTEAFF. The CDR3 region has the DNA TGTGCCAGCAGTGAATCTCTTTGGCAGGGCGAGGAAAACACTGAAGCTTTCTTT.

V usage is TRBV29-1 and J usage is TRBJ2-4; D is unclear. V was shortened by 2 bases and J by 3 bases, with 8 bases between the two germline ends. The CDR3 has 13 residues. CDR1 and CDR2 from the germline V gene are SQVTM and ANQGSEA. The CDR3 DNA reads TGCAGCGTTGAATTCCAGGACAAAAACATTCAGTACTTC. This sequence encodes CSVEFQDKNIQYF.

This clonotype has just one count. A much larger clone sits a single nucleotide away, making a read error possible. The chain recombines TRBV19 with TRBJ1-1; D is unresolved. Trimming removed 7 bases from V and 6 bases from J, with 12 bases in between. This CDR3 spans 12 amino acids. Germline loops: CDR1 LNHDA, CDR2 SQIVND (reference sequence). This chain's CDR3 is CASIDGYAEAFF. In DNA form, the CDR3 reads TGTGCCAGTATTGACGGATACGCTGAAGCTTTCTTT.